The 30 T cell receptor beta chains presented below share a single source sample, sequenced in a study of blood T cells in healthy people across ages. A J-beta primer mix and a sample-barcoded 5' primer were used in a second PCR of roughly 6 to 11 cycles. MiXCR, run by TCRdb on the 5' RACE reads, gives a single entry per CDR3 protein. The table lists 600,000 or so distinct CDR3 sequences, 40% to 50% of them singletons. The specimen was blood. All receptors come from a man at least 80 years old in good health.

The CDR3 nucleotides are TGTGCCATCAGTGAGTCCGGATTGCGACTAGCGGGGAAGGAGACCCAGTACTTC. This encodes CAISESGLRLAGKETQYF. The rearrangement uses TRBV10-3 and TRBJ2-5; 11 bases align to TRBD2. The germline V gene has CDR1 ENHRY and CDR2 SYGVKD. This CDR3 has 18 amino acids. V lost 0 bases, J lost 5 bases, and 11 bases stayed unmatched.

The rearrangement joins TRBV6-2 or TRBV6-3 to TRBJ2-1; D gene uncertain. The V end was cut by 2 bases, the J end by 7 bases, with 12 bases between. The V gene's germline CDR1 is MNHEY and CDR2 SVGEGT. The CDR3 covers 14 residues. CDR3 sequence (DNA): TGTGCCAGCAGTTACCTTAATCTCGGGAATGAGCAGTTCTTC. Its protein is CASSYLNLGNEQFF.

The table lists this clonotype with a few counts. This chain connects TRBV9 to TRBJ2-7; D tentatively reads TRBD1 or TRBD2 (6 bases each). The CDR3 totals 15 residues. Trimming pared 4 bases from V and 4 bases from J, leaving 18 bases between. Looked up from germline, CDR1 is SGDLS and CDR2 is YYNGEE. Here the CDR3 reads CASSPGSGAWYEQYF. The CDR3 nucleotides read TGTGCCAGCAGCCCGGGGTCGGGGGCGTGGTACGAGCAGTACTTC.

There are a few counts of this clonotype. The rearrangement links TRBV7-2 to TRBJ2-7, with D hard to call. The ends were cut back, 1 base at V and 3 bases at J, with 16 bases in the middle. The CDR3 length is 16 residues. Germline V gene data show CDR1 as SGHTA and CDR2 as FQGNSA. The CDR3 coding sequence is TGTGCCAGCAGCTTAGGCTCCACCGCCGTTTTCTACGAGCAGTACTTC. Translated, it gives CASSLGSTAVFYEQYF.

The chain combines TRBV4-1 with TRBJ2-1; no definite D call. This CDR3 has 16 amino acids. The V gene lost 3 bases and the J gene lost 5 bases, with 17 bases spanning the gap. Germline CDR1 MGHRA, CDR2 YSYEKL. Written as DNA, the CDR3 is TGCGCCAGCAGCCAGGAGCTTAGGTCCAGACACAATGAGCAGTTCTTC. It translates to CASSQELRSRHNEQFF.

The rearrangement joins TRBV5-1 to TRBJ2-1; weak D call: TRBD2 (5 bases). The CDR3 is made up of 15 amino acids. V lost 0 bases and J 3 bases, leaving 10 bases between the germline ends. Per the germline V gene, CDR1 is SGHRS and CDR2 is YFSETQ. As DNA, the CDR3 is TGCGCCAGCAGCTTGGCCCATGGGAGCTACAATGAGCAGTTCTTC. Amino acid sequence: CASSLAHGSYNEQFF.

The CDR3 sequence: CASSRTGRGGYTF. DNA of the CDR3: TGTGCCAGCAGCCGGACAGGGAGGGGCGGCTACACCTTC. V and J are TRBV25-1 and TRBJ1-2; 8 bases map to TRBD1. V shed 6 bases and J 8 bases; nucleotides not matched to a gene: 8. CDR1 MGHDK and CDR2 SYGVNS come from the germline V gene. This CDR3 has 13 amino acids.

The rearrangement uses TRBV7-2 and TRBJ1-6; 7 bases agree with TRBD1. V lost 1 base to trimming and J lost 9 bases; unmatched junction nucleotides: 6. The germline V gene has CDR1 SGHTA and CDR2 FQGNSA. The CDR3 is made up of 15 amino acids. CDR3 in amino acids: CASSLGPSGGSPLHF. DNA for the CDR3: TGTGCCAGCAGCTTAGGCCCCTCAGGGGGTTCACCCCTCCACTTT.

The sample holds a few counts of this clonotype. The chain joins TRBV7-2 to TRBJ2-1, with D possibly being TRBD2 (6 bases). V was trimmed by 5 bases and J by 3 bases, leaving 17 bases between them. CDR3 length: 16 residues. CDR1 and CDR2 from the germline V gene are SGHTA and FQGNSA. The DNA of the CDR3 is TGTGCCAGCAGCATCCTTACTAGCACCAACTACAATGAGCAGTTCTTC. Encoded protein: CASSILTSTNYNEQFF.

In DNA form, the CDR3 reads TGCAGTGCTAGAGATTCTAGCGGTGTCTCCTACGAGCAGTACTTC. This translates into CSARDSSGVSYEQYF. V usage is TRBV20-1 and J usage is TRBJ2-7, with 7 bases aligning to TRBD2. The V gene end was trimmed by 0 bases and the J gene end by 0 bases; junction bases not matched to a gene: 5. The CDR3 is made up of 15 amino acids. Germline loops: CDR1 DFQATT, CDR2 SNEGSKA (reference sequence).

The J gene is TRBJ2-7, the V gene TRBV14; D is ambiguous. Trimming shortened V by 0 bases and J by 7 bases, and 7 bases separated the two germline ends. Per the germline V gene, CDR1 is SGHDN and CDR2 is FVKESK. CDR3 length: 12 amino acids. Written as DNA, the CDR3 is TGTGCCAGCAGCCAAGATTATAGTGAGCAGTACTTC. Protein: CASSQDYSEQYF.

The chain uses TRBV20-1 and TRBJ2-1, with D possibly matching TRBD2 (5 bases). Germline V gene lookup returns CDR1 DFQATT and CDR2 SNEGSKA (reference sequence). The V and J ends lost 0 bases and 0 bases respectively, with 15 bases between them. CDR3 length: 17 residues. Written as DNA, the CDR3 is TGCAGTGCTAGAGACCCGGGGTCAGCCGTCTCCTACAATGAGCAGTTCTTC. Translation: CSARDPGSAVSYNEQFF.

The CDR3 loop is CSVERVSGANVLTF. The CDR3 nucleotides read TGCAGCGTTGAAAGAGTCTCTGGGGCCAACGTCCTGACTTTC. The genes are TRBV29-1 and TRBJ2-6; D remains unclear. This CDR3 is built from 14 residues. V was clipped by 2 bases and J by 0 bases, with 5 bases between them. Germline lookup yields CDR1 SQVTM and CDR2 ANQGSEA.

This clonotype turned up a few times. This sequence joins TRBV6-6 and TRBJ2-3; D could derive from TRBD1 or TRBD2 (5 bases each). Germline-derived CDR1 and CDR2 are MNHNY and SVGAGI (reference sequence). This CDR3 is built from 16 residues. Trimming pared 6 bases from V and 4 bases from J, leaving 20 bases between. The CDR3 region is CASSVAQGGRADTQYF. CDR3 sequence (DNA): TGTGCCAGCAGCGTAGCCCAGGGTGGGCGGGCAGATACGCAGTATTTT.

The chain carries TRBV7-3 and TRBJ1-1; TRBD1 might be the D (5 bases). Trimming removed 6 bases at V and 5 bases at J, with 13 bases between. Germline CDR1 reads SGHTA; CDR2 reads FQGTGA. The CDR3 is 13 amino acids. CDR3 in DNA: TGTGCCAGCAGTCCTTGGGGGGATACTGAAGCTTTCTTT. It specifies CASSPWGDTEAFF. The full variable domain, in which reference TRBV7-3 and TRBJ1-1 provide the parts outside the CDR3, is GAGVSQTPSNKVTEKGKYVELRCDPISGHTALYWYRQSLGQGPEFLIYFQGTGAADDSGLPNDRFFAVRPEGSVSTLKIQRTERGDSAVYLCASSPWGDTEAFFGQGTRLTVV.

J is TRBJ2-3 and V is TRBV7-9, with D perhaps assigned TRBD1 or TRBD2 (6 bases each). The CDR3 runs to 15 residues. V lost 5 bases and J lost 4, with 16 bases in between. The germline V gene encodes CDR1 SEHNR and CDR2 FQNEAQ (reference sequence). The CDR3 is CASSLPFGGPDTQYF. In nucleotides, the CDR3 is TGTGCCAGCAGCCTCCCGTTCGGGGGCCCAGATACGCAGTATTTT. The full variable domain, its missing parts supplied by reference TRBV7-9 and TRBJ2-3, is DTGVSQNPRHKITKRGQNVTFRCDPISEHNRLYWYRQTLGQGPEFLTYFQNEAQLEKSRLLSDRFSAERPKGSFSTLEIQRTEQGDSAMYLCASSLPFGGPDTQYFGPGTRLTVL.

This clonotype occurred many times. The chain couples TRBV6-6 to TRBJ2-5; either TRBD1 or TRBD2 may supply D (5 bases each). Per germline, CDR1 MNHNY and CDR2 SVGAGI (reference sequence). The CDR3 contains 14 residues. Trimming stripped 5 bases from V and 5 bases from J, with 15 bases between. CDR3 amino acids: CASSEGGGVETQYF. The DNA of the CDR3 is TGTGCCAGCAGTGAGGGTGGGGGTGTCGAGACCCAGTACTTC.

The gene calls are TRBV5-1 and TRBJ2-1, with TRBD2 matching over 7 bases. This CDR3 contains 15 residues. Germline values: CDR1 SGHRS, CDR2 YFSETQ. The trim removed 4 bases at V and 0 bases at J, leaving 4 bases unmatched. In nucleotides, the CDR3 is TGCGCCAGCAGCGTTACTAGCGTCTCCTACAATGAGCAGTTCTTC. Its translation: CASSVTSVSYNEQFF.

The chain combines TRBV12-3 or TRBV12-4 with TRBJ1-5; no reliable D call. V dropped 3 bases and J dropped 6 bases, with 6 bases sitting between them. This CDR3 contains 12 residues. The CDR3 sequence is CASSLLPQPQHF. As DNA, the CDR3 is TGTGCCAGCAGTTTGCTCCCTCAGCCCCAGCATTTT.

The chain links TRBV12-5 to TRBJ2-7; D remains unclear. The CDR3 extends over 16 amino acids. Germline CDR1 and CDR2: LGHNT and FRNRAP. Trimming took off 0 bases at V and 2 bases at J, with 14 bases between the two ends. The CDR3 loop reads CASGLVRMDGPYEQYF. The CDR3 region has the DNA TGTGCTAGTGGTTTGGTACGCATGGACGGCCCCTACGAGCAGTACTTC.

The gene calls are TRBV27 and TRBJ2-1; 8 nucleotides agree with TRBD1. The germline gives CDR1 MNHEY, CDR2 SMNVEV (reference sequence). This CDR3 is built from 14 residues. The J segment lost 10 bases and the V segment lost 6 bases, leaving 11 bases of the junction unmatched. CDR3 nucleotide sequence: TGTGCCAGCAGATCAGGACAGGGTGGAGGCGAGCAGTTCTTC. Protein product: CASRSGQGGGEQFF.

Regarding this clonotype: This could be a read error, since a much larger clone is one nucleotide away. This chain joins TRBV7-2 and TRBJ2-7; no clear D. Germline V CDR1 and CDR2: SGHTA, FQGNSA. The V end was cut by 5 bases, the J end by 7 bases, with 21 bases between. The CDR3 is 15 amino acids. The CDR3 reads CASSLTHNPPGEQYF. The CDR3 DNA reads TGTGCCAGCAGCCTCACCCACAATCCGCCGGGTGAGCAGTACTTC.

This clonotype has ten or more counts. The rearrangement joins TRBV6-5 to TRBJ1-2; TRBD1 is a possible D gene (6 bases). Germline assignment: CDR1 MNHEY and CDR2 SVGAGI. V was trimmed by 2 bases and J by 6 bases, leaving 10 bases between them. This CDR3 is built from 13 residues. The CDR3 coding sequence is TGTGCCAGCAGTTACAAGGGGGTGGATGGCTACACCTTC. Encoded protein: CASSYKGVDGYTF.

The chain has TRBV5-1 and TRBJ2-3, with D perhaps being TRBD1 or TRBD2 (5 bases each). Trimming stripped 0 bases from V and 4 bases from J, with 12 bases between. The germline V gene has CDR1 SGHRS and CDR2 YFSETQ. CDR3 length equals 15 residues. The CDR3 region has the DNA TGCGCCAGCAGCTTGGCCGGCAGAGGGGCAGATACGCAGTATTTT. The encoded protein is CASSLAGRGADTQYF.

This clonotype was counted only a few times. The chain joins TRBV7-9 to TRBJ1-1; 10 bases are a match to TRBD1. The junction had 7 bases not matched to a gene; V was cut back by 4 bases and J by 8 bases. In germline, CDR1 is SEHNR, CDR2 FQNEAQ (reference sequence). This CDR3 spans 14 amino acids. CDR3 residues: CASSSGQGMEEAFF. The CDR3 bases are TGTGCCAGCAGCTCGGGACAGGGGATGGAAGAAGCTTTCTTT. Drawing the rest from reference TRBV7-9 and TRBJ1-1, the complete variable domain is DTGVSQNPRHKITKRGQNVTFRCDPISEHNRLYWYRQTLGQGPEFLTYFQNEAQLEKSRLLSDRFSAERPKGSFSTLEIQRTEQGDSAMYLCASSSGQGMEEAFFGQGTRLTVV.

The sample holds a few counts of this clonotype. This sequence joins TRBV20-1 and TRBJ2-1; D ambiguous. The CDR3 totals 12 residues. V lost 3 bases and J lost 7, with 10 bases in between. Germline V lookup: CDR1 DFQATT, CDR2 SNEGSKA (reference sequence). For the CDR3, the DNA is TGCAGTGCTAGTCGTGAGAGAAATGAGCAGTTCTTC. Its protein is CSASRERNEQFF.

This rearrangement joins TRBV10-2 to TRBJ1-2; D is ambiguous. The germline V and J ends were trimmed by 2 bases and 4 bases, with 8 bases remaining between them. In germline, CDR1 is WSHSY, CDR2 SAAADI. The CDR3 loop spans 13 amino acids. CDR3 nucleotides: TGCGCCAGCAGTGAGACAGCCATCTATGGCTACACCTTC. It specifies CASSETAIYGYTF.

This chain links TRBV12-3 or TRBV12-4 with TRBJ1-2; D ambiguous. Trimming left V 4 bases short and J 4 bases short, with 19 bases between. CDR3 length: 16 residues. Here the CDR3 reads CASSSARKALVYGYTF. In DNA, the CDR3 is TGTGCCAGCAGTTCAGCGCGGAAAGCACTTGTCTATGGCTACACCTTC.

This clonotype has a count of ten or more. The chain uses TRBV7-9 and TRBJ2-3, with 10 bases identical to TRBD1. Germline V gene data show CDR1 as SEHNR and CDR2 as FQNEAQ (reference sequence). The CDR3 sequence is 15 residues long. V lost 8 bases to trimming and J lost 4 bases; unmatched junction nucleotides: 9. As DNA, the CDR3 is TGTGCCAGCTCCCGGGACAGGGGTTTCGCAGATACGCAGTATTTT. Residues: CASSRDRGFADTQYF.

The V call is TRBV27, the J call TRBJ2-7; 11 nucleotides match TRBD1. V trimming: 8 bases; J trimming: 3 bases; junction bases outside the gene matches: 0. Germline values: CDR1 MNHEY, CDR2 SMNVEV (reference sequence). There are 12 residues in the CDR3. The CDR3 spells CASGTGGYEQYF. The CDR3 DNA reads TGTGCCAGCGGGACAGGGGGCTACGAGCAGTACTTC.